The 22 T cell receptor beta chains in this list originate from one sample, sequenced in a study of CD8+ T cells in alopecia areata. Following extraction, RNA underwent reverse transcription to cDNA, which served as the sequencing template. TCRdb keeps only in-frame clones here, not all; method: immunoSEQ multiplex PCR. Of 120,000 to 150,000 clones listed, about 87% are singletons. The sequencing used CD8+ T cells sorted from blood, collected at week 0. Receptors were obtained from a human donor with alopecia areata.

This clone was seen a few times. CDR3 region: CSVVAGINNEQFF. CDR3 DNA: TGCAGCGTTGTAGCGGGGATCAACAATGAGCAGTTCTTC. This chain uses TRBV29-1 with TRBJ2-1, with 8 nucleotides matching TRBD2. V dropped 4 bases and J dropped 5; count of bases not matched to a gene: 4. The germline V gene encodes CDR1 SQVTM and CDR2 ANQGSEA. The CDR3 extends over 13 amino acids.

This chain uses TRBV11-2 with TRBJ2-7; D not resolved. The ends were cut back, 6 bases at V and 4 bases at J, with 4 bases in the middle. This CDR3 region has 10 residues. The V gene's germline CDR1 is SGHAT and CDR2 FQNNGV. The CDR3 region has the DNA TGTGCCAGCAGTCATTACGAGCAGTACTTC. Protein: CASSHYEQYF.

The V gene is TRBV4-1, the J gene TRBJ2-5, with 7 bases identical to TRBD2. V lost 1 base, J lost 4 bases, and 9 bases stayed unmatched. CDR3 length: 16 residues. CDR1 is MGHRA, CDR2 YSYEKL, per germline. The CDR3 region has the DNA TGCGCCAGCAGCCAAGGTTACAGTGGGGGGGGAGAGACCCAGTACTTC. Its translation is CASSQGYSGGGETQYF.

This chain joins TRBV7-2 and TRBJ2-1; the D gene is possibly TRBD1 (5 bases). This CDR3 is built from 13 residues. The V and J ends lost 1 base and 8 bases respectively, with 9 bases between them. The germline V gene has CDR1 SGHTA and CDR2 FQGNSA. The CDR3: CASSLDRLYEQFF. The CDR3 DNA is TGTGCCAGCAGCTTAGACAGGTTATATGAGCAGTTCTTC.

V and J are TRBV13 and TRBJ2-2; D call uncertain. Germline V gives CDR1 PRHDT, CDR2 FYEKMQ (reference sequence). The germline V and J ends were trimmed by 1 base and 3 bases, with 6 bases remaining between them. The CDR3 covers 14 residues. The CDR3 protein is CASSLVEDTGELFF. CDR3 DNA sequence: TGTGCCAGCAGCTTAGTTGAGGACACCGGGGAGCTGTTTTTT.

The chain recombines TRBV27 with TRBJ2-5; the D gene is possibly TRBD2 (5 bases). This CDR3 region has 12 residues. The germline CDR1 and CDR2 sequences are MNHEY and SMNVEV (reference sequence). Trimming stripped 2 bases from V and 6 bases from J, with 7 bases between. CDR3 loop: CASSLPGKTQYF. CDR3 nucleotides: TGTGCCAGCAGTTTACCGGGAAAGACCCAGTACTTC.

The V call is TRBV19, the J call TRBJ1-4; TRBD1 matches at 8 bases. The CDR3 sequence is 15 residues long. The V and J ends lost 5 bases and 5 bases, in that order; junction bases with no gene match: 7. Germline CDR1 is LNHDA and CDR2 is SQIVND (reference sequence). The DNA for the CDR3 is TGTGCCAGTAGTTTCGAGACAGGGGACAATGAAAAACTGTTTTTT. Translation: CASSFETGDNEKLFF.

Concerning this clone itself: The same CDR3 arises from other DNA sequences in this sample as well. This chain connects TRBV7-8 to TRBJ2-7; D uncertain. Germline CDR1 and CDR2: SGHVS and FQNEAQ. The CDR3 loop spans 13 amino acids. V lost 1 base to trimming and J lost 3 bases, with 7 bases between them. The CDR3 is CASSLEVSYEQYF. CDR3 coding DNA: TGTGCCAGCAGCTTAGAGGTCAGCTACGAGCAGTACTTC.

V gene TRBV19 combines with J gene TRBJ2-1; perhaps TRBD1 as D (5 bases). CDR3 size: 15 residues. V was cut by 4 bases and J by 4 bases, with 14 bases left in between. Germline CDR1 and CDR2: LNHDA and SQIVND (reference sequence). CDR3 in DNA: TGTGCCAGTAGTACGACCCCAACAGGTTACAATGAGCAGTTCTTC. Translation gives CASSTTPTGYNEQFF.

The V call is TRBV27, the J call TRBJ2-1; TRBD2 aligns across 12 bases. Germline V gives CDR1 MNHEY, CDR2 SMNVEV (reference sequence). V gave up 3 bases and J gave up 0 bases; unmatched junction bases: 6. The CDR3 is 18 amino acids. The CDR3 bases are TGTGCCAGCAGTTTCCTAGCGGGGGGGTCGAGCTCCTACAATGAGCAGTTCTTC. As protein: CASSFLAGGSSSYNEQFF.

The chain couples TRBV7-9 to TRBJ2-5, with D possibly TRBD1 on 7 matching bases. There are 15 residues in the CDR3. Trimming shortened V by 5 bases and J by 5 bases, and 18 bases separated the two germline ends. In germline, CDR1 is SEHNR, CDR2 FQNEAQ (reference sequence). CDR3 bases: TGTGCCAGCAGCACCCCCTGGGACAGCGGGGAGACCCAGTACTTC. Translating gives CASSTPWDSGETQYF.

The rearrangement uses TRBV5-6 and TRBJ2-3; tentatively, D is TRBD2 (6 bases). Trimming left V 0 bases short and J 0 bases short, with 8 bases between. The CDR3 length is 15 residues. The germline V gene encodes CDR1 SGHDT and CDR2 YYEEEE. The CDR3: CASSLAAGSTDTQYF. DNA of the CDR3: TGTGCCAGCAGCTTGGCCGCGGGGAGCACAGATACGCAGTATTTT.

The chain couples TRBV9 to TRBJ2-3, with 10 bases that match TRBD1. This CDR3 region has 16 residues. Trimming at V came to 4 bases and at J to 6 bases, leaving 11 bases not matched to a gene. Germline V gene sequence: CDR1 SGDLS, CDR2 YYNGEE. This CDR3 is CASSSTGTGEGDTQYF. Here the CDR3 DNA reads TGTGCCAGCAGCTCGACCGGGACAGGGGAGGGGGATACGCAGTATTTT.

The genes are TRBV28 and TRBJ2-7; TRBD1 might be the D (7 bases). With 8 bases removed from V and 0 bases from J, the gap between germline ends came to 14 bases. This CDR3 has 14 amino acids. Per the germline V gene, CDR1 is MDHEN and CDR2 is SYDVKM. The CDR3 sequence is CASGLRGVSYEQYF. The CDR3 nucleotides read TGTGCCAGCGGGCTCAGGGGGGTCTCCTACGAGCAGTACTTC.

J is TRBJ2-1 and V is TRBV7-9; D remains ambiguous. The CDR3 is 15 amino acids. CDR1 is SEHNR and CDR2 is FQNEAQ in the germline V gene (reference sequence). Trimming stripped 5 bases from V and 0 bases from J, with 11 bases between. The CDR3 bases are TGTGCCAGCAGCCCCAGCGCGGCCTCCTACAATGAGCAGTTCTTC. It encodes CASSPSAASYNEQFF.

The chain employs TRBV19 and TRBJ2-7; D unclear. The ends were cut back, 6 bases at V and 3 bases at J, with 12 bases in the middle. This CDR3 region has 13 residues. From germline, CDR1 is LNHDA and CDR2 SQIVND (reference sequence). The chain's CDR3 is CASSSGPFYEQYF. The CDR3 nucleotides read TGTGCCAGTAGCTCAGGACCGTTCTACGAGCAGTACTTC.

The chain employs TRBV29-1 and TRBJ2-7, with TRBD2 matching 7 bases. This CDR3 has 11 residues. The germline V gene encodes CDR1 SQVTM and CDR2 ANQGSEA. V dropped 6 bases and J dropped 3; count of bases not matched to a gene: 2. The CDR3 loop reads CSVGGDYEQYF. The CDR3, as DNA: TGCAGCGTGGGGGGGGACTACGAGCAGTACTTC.

The chain couples TRBV11-3 to TRBJ2-6, with 7 bases fitting TRBD2. Germline V gene data show CDR1 as SGHNT and CDR2 as YENEEA. The CDR3 extends over 16 amino acids. With V trimmed by 5 bases and J by 1 base, 5 bases remained unmatched. The CDR3 loop is CASSPRGGSGANVLTF. CDR3 nucleotide sequence: TGTGCCAGCAGCCCGAGGGGAGGGTCTGGGGCCAACGTCCTGACTTTC.

The chain employs TRBV7-9 and TRBJ2-1; D perhaps matches TRBD2 (6 bases). CDR1 is SEHNR, CDR2 FQNEAQ, per germline (reference sequence). The CDR3 contains 12 residues. Trimming pared 5 bases from V and 6 bases from J, leaving 8 bases between. The DNA of the CDR3 is TGTGCCAGCAGCCCGGGGGTCAATGAGCAGTTCTTC. Translating it yields CASSPGVNEQFF.

The V gene is TRBV29-1, the J gene TRBJ2-1, with TRBD1 matching over 10 bases. Germline CDR1 reads SQVTM; CDR2 reads ANQGSEA. The CDR3 is 14 residues long. V was clipped by 7 bases and J by 7 bases; unmatched bases: 10. CDR3 DNA: TGCAGCGGAGGGAGACAGGGGGCGCGTAATGAGCAGTTCTTC. Translated: CSGGRQGARNEQFF.

The rearrangement uses TRBV6-5 and TRBJ2-7; 13 nucleotides agree with TRBD2. The germline CDR1 and CDR2 sequences are MNHEY and SVGAGI. With 8 bases clipped from V and 4 bases from J, the junction kept 5 bases outside the gene matches. The CDR3 consists of 14 residues. CDR3: CASRGLAGNYEQYF. The CDR3 DNA reads as TGTGCCAGCCGGGGACTAGCGGGGAATTACGAGCAGTACTTC.

With regard to this clone: Compared with germline, one end of the junction differs, possibly owing to a read error. The rearrangement uses TRBV10-2 and TRBJ2-4; weak D call: TRBD1 (6 bases). CDR1 is WSHSY and CDR2 is SAAADI in the germline V gene. This CDR3 has 12 amino acids. The CDR3 DNA is TGCGCCAGCAGTGAGTCTAGGGGGAACCCCTTCTTC. It specifies CASSESRGNPFF.